The TCR beta chain under discussion was sequenced for a study of OX40 agonist ivuxolimab in advanced cancers. Turning to the study itself: Those enrolled were approximately 78% male, with a mean age of approximately 60 years and ages from 23 to 79.

Clones were sequenced by immunoSEQ multiplex PCR, and TCRdb holds only the in-frame ones, with some missing. The sample holds some 79,000 clones, around nine tenths seen once. From germline, CDR1 is LNHDA and CDR2 SQIVND (reference sequence). CDR3 length: 18 residues. Trimming took 4 bases from V and 1 from J; bases not matched to a gene: 10. This TCR derives from an adult with an advanced solid tumor such as melanoma, head and neck, liver or kidney cancer. The gene calls are TRBV19 and TRBJ1-3, with 10 nucleotides matching TRBD1. The sample was CD4+ or CD8+ T cells sorted from blood, taken in a trial of the OX40 agonist ivuxolimab. The CDR3 protein is CASSKYASGQGSGNTIYF. Written as DNA, the CDR3 is TGTGCCAGTAGTAAATACGCATCGGGACAGGGGTCTGGAAACACCATATATTTT.